The TCR beta chain under discussion was sequenced for a study of post-analysis software for immune sequencing data. Study overall: Disease trajectories encompassed relapsing-remitting, secondary progressive and progressive-relapsing multiple sclerosis.

Trimming shortened V by 7 bases and J by 2 bases, and 15 bases separated the two germline ends. The germline V gene has CDR1 SQVTM and CDR2 ANQGSEA. This CDR3 comprises 13 residues. As concerns this clonotype: As yet, its antigen is unknown.

Tagging with unique molecular identifiers was a feature of the TCR beta cDNA libraries. MiXCR, run by TCRdb on the PCR reads, gives a single entry per CDR3 protein. Among about 820,000 distinct CDR3 sequences listed, around 53% were seen once. Study-wide findings and caveats: Compared with controls, patients showed significantly lower normalized Chao1 diversity. Relative to controls, patients had five TRBV segments at higher frequency, with TRBV5-6, TRBV5-1 and TRBV20-1 among these.

The sample was blood. This chain connects TRBV29-1 to TRBJ2-7; D possibly corresponds to TRBD1 (6 bases). The clonotype comes from a girl aged 10-17 years with multiple sclerosis. The chain's CDR3 is CSGSQGTAYEQYF. The DNA of the CDR3 is TGCAGCGGGTCACAGGGAACCGCCTACGAGCAGTACTTC.